The subject of this entry is one TCR beta chain. Its antigen is as yet unknown. Method: immunoSEQ multiplex PCR; TCRdb's copy keeps in-frame clones and lacks some. The sample lists about 110,000 clones; about 87% were seen once. These data originate in a study of T cell responses to AZD1222 COVID-19 vaccine. Study conclusions and caveats: CD4 TCRs covered the whole spike, strongest at regions 160-218 and 743-854. Spike-specific TCRs gained breadth and depth after people received two AZD1222 doses. Samples come after the peak T cell response, not at day 14.

Germline CDR1 and CDR2: MNHEY and SMNVEV (reference sequence). The CDR3 totals 15 residues. The V gene lost 8 bases and the J gene lost 1 base, with 14 bases spanning the gap. The material was peripheral blood, obtained 28 days after the second AZD1222 dose. The origin of this receptor is an adult who received the AZD1222 COVID-19 vaccine. This rearrangement joins TRBV27 to TRBJ2-2; D not resolved. This CDR3 reads CASRLTSRNTGELFF. The DNA of the CDR3 is TGTGCCAGCCGTCTCACATCACGGAACACCGGGGAGCTGTTTTTT.